This TCR beta chain originates from a study of graft-versus-host responses after intestinal transplantation. Repertoires were generated with immunoSEQ multiplex PCR, while TCRdb's copy carries only in-frame clones and drops some. Among some 87,000 clones, approximately 92% were seen once, and the ten largest hold approximately 1.1%. For this clone: Its cognate antigen is unknown.

The clonotype comes from a human donor who was the organ donor for an intestinal transplant. The specimen was unstimulated CD8+ T cells sorted from spleen or lymph node cells, collected before transplant.

CDR3 bases: TGTGCCAGCATTTCTGATGGGGGGGAGCAGTTCTTC. It yields the protein CASISDGGEQFF. V gene TRBV27 combines with J gene TRBJ2-1; the D gene is possibly TRBD2 (6 bases). Per the germline V gene, CDR1 is MNHEY and CDR2 is SMNVEV (reference sequence). The germline V and J ends were trimmed by 7 bases and 10 bases, with 14 bases remaining between them. CDR3 length equals 12 residues.